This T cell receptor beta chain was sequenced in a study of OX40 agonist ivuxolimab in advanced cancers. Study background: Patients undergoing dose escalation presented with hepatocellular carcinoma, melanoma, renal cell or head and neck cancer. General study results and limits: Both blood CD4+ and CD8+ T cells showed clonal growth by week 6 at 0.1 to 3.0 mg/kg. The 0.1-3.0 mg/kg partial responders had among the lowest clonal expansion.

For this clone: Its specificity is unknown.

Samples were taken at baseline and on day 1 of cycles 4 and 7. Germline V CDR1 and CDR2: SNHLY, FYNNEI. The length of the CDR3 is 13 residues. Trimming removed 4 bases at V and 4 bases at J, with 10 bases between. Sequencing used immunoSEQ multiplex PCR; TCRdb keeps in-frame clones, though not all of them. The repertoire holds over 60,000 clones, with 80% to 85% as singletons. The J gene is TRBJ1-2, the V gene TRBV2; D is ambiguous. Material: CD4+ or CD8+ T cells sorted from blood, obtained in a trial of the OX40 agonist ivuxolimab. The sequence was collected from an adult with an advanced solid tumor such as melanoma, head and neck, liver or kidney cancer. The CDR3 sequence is CASSGPNTYGYTF. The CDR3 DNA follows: TGTGCCAGCAGTGGACCTAACACCTATGGCTACACCTTC. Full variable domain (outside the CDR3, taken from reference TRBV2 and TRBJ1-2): EPEVTQTPSHQVTQMGQEVILRCVPISNHLYFYWYRQILGQKVEFLVSFYNNEISEKSEIFDDQFSVERPDGSNFTLKIRSTKLEDSAMYFCASSGPNTYGYTFGSGTRLTVV.